This T cell receptor beta chain originates from a study of T cell responses to AZD1222 COVID-19 vaccine. Study details: Second-dose timings of about 4 or about 12 weeks were pooled.

TCRdb's table, derived via immunoSEQ multiplex PCR, lists solely in-frame clones and lacks some. Of about 62,000 clones in the sample, about 90% are singletons; the top ten hold just under 5%. General study points: Donors were largely white British and mainly female; clonal diversity was possibly underestimated. There were vaccine-associated CD4 TCRs across spike, dominant at 160-218 and 743-854.

Trimming cost V 10 bases and J 0 bases; bases outside gene matches: 7. The germline CDR1 and CDR2 sequences are SNHLY and FYNNEI. The CDR3 length is 15 residues. Worth noting for this clone: Its cognate antigen is unknown.

The genes are TRBV2 and TRBJ2-2; 8 bases agree with TRBD2. The sequence was obtained from an adult in good health. This specimen was peripheral blood, taken on day 0 of AZD1222 vaccination. The CDR3 is CANKRGPANTGELFF. CDR3 coding DNA: TGTGCCAACAAGCGGGGGCCCGCGAACACCGGGGAGCTGTTTTTT.